This is a list of T cell receptor beta chains from one sample in a study of blood T cell repertoires in COVID-19. Clones were read by immunoSEQ multiplex PCR, and TCRdb kept only the in-frame ones, dropping some. The table lists approximately 38,000 clones, about nine tenths of them singletons. The sample taken for sequencing was peripheral blood. These receptors came from a human donor in a cohort sampled during active COVID-19. Both conserved end residues are part of each CDR3. A D gene is named only where the DNA matches it firmly. Clone size is given for some rows only: seen once, a few or many times, or a class if the clone is expanded.

.	TRBD1	TRBV12-3/TRBV12-4	TRBJ2-1	TGTGCCAGCAGTTTAAGGACAGGGGGGGAGCAGTTCTTC	CASSLRTGGEQFF
.	TRBD2	TRBV11-1	TRBJ2-1	TGTGCCAGCAGCTTAGGTCCGCGGGGGGCCTACAATGAGCAGTTCTTC	CASSLGPRGAYNEQFF
.	.	TRBV5-1	TRBJ2-3	TGCGCCAGCAGCTTGGGTCGGGGTGTTAACGCAGATACGCAGTATTTT	CASSLGRGVNADTQYF
once	TRBD2	TRBV3-1/TRBV3-2	TRBJ2-1	TGTGCCAGCAGCCAAGGTTTTAGCGGGAGGACCTACAATGAGCAGTTCTTC	CASSQGFSGRTYNEQFF
.	.	TRBV30	TRBJ1-3	TGTGCCTGGGGGAGGGCACGGCCTGGAAACACCATATATTTT	CAWGRARPGNTIYF
.	.	TRBV29-1	TRBJ2-1	TGCAGCGTTGAACTGACAGGGACTAGGGCAGGCTACAATGAGCAGTTCTTC	CSVELTGTRAGYNEQFF
once	TRBD1	TRBV5-8	TRBJ1-1	TGTGCCAGCGGCGGACAGGGCGGTACTGAAGCTTTCTTT	CASGGQGGTEAFF
.	.	TRBV4-1	TRBJ2-1	TGCGCCAGCAGCCAAGTAACGGGGGTTCAGTACTATGAGCAGTTCTTC	CASSQVTGVQYYEQFF
few	TRBD1	TRBV2	TRBJ1-1	TGTGCCAGCAGATCATTCGGGACAGCTAACACTGAAGCTTTCTTT	CASRSFGTANTEAFF
.	TRBD1	TRBV7-9	TRBJ1-2	TGTGCCAGCAGCTACCAGGGACAGGGAAGGGAGCGTGGCTACACCTTC	CASSYQGQGRERGYTF
once	TRBD2	TRBV27	TRBJ2-6	TGTGCCAGCAGTTACCGTCCTCCGGGACTAGCGGGGGGGAAATACTCTGGGGCCAACGTCCTGACTTTC	CASSYRPPGLAGGKYSGANVLTF
medium-sized	TRBD1	TRBV5-1	TRBJ2-1	TGCGCCAGCAGCTTGGGGGGACAGGGCTTAAATGAGCAGTTCTTC	CASSLGGQGLNEQFF
.	TRBD2	TRBV2	TRBJ2-5	TGTGCCAGCAGTCGACTAGCGGGGGGCCCCGTGGAGACCCAGTACTTC	CASSRLAGGPVETQYF
.	.	TRBV2	TRBJ2-1	TGTGCCAGCAGTGAATTGGCAGGGAATTACAATGAGCAGTTCTTC	CASSELAGNYNEQFF
.	TRBD1	TRBV18	TRBJ2-3	TGTGCCAGCTCACAGGGACAGGGGAGCCCAGATACGCAGTATTTT	CASSQGQGSPDTQYF
.	.	TRBV5-4	TRBJ2-6	TGTGCCAGCAGCCCCGCAGGGGGGCCTTCCGGGGCCAACGTCCTGACTTTC	CASSPAGGPSGANVLTF
.	TRBD1	TRBV4-1	TRBJ1-4	TGCGCCAGCAGCCACCGGACAGGGGAAGAAAAACTGTTTTTT	CASSHRTGEEKLFF
.	.	TRBV6-4	TRBJ1-2	TGTGCCAGCAGTGGCTCTACAGGGTCTACCACCTATGGCTACACCTTC	CASSGSTGSTTYGYTF
.	.	TRBV10-3	TRBJ2-1	TGTGCCATTCTGATTCCGGGAGACAATGAGCAGTTCTTC	CAILIPGDNEQFF
.	.	TRBV7-2	TRBJ2-6	TGTGCCAGCAGCTTGCAGAGGACAAACTCTGGGGCCAACGTCCTGACTTTC	CASSLQRTNSGANVLTF
.	.	TRBV5-1	TRBJ1-2	TGCGCCAGCAGCTTGGGGACAGCACATAATTATGGCTACACCTTC	CASSLGTAHNYGYTF
.	TRBD1	TRBV9	TRBJ1-6	TGTGCCAGCAGCGCAGGGGGCCGTTCACCCCTCCACTTT	CASSAGGRSPLHF
.	TRBD1	TRBV3-1/TRBV3-2	TRBJ2-1	TGTGCCAGCAGCGGGACAGGGAATGAGCAGTTCTTC	CASSGTGNEQFF
.	TRBD2	TRBV7-3	TRBJ2-3	TGTGCCAGCAGCGTTAGCGGGGATAACACAGATACGCAGTATTTT	CASSVSGDNTDTQYF
.	TRBD1	TRBV5-8	TRBJ1-5	TGTGCCAGCAGCTGGCCGACAGGGTTGAGCAATCAGCCCCAGCATTTT	CASSWPTGLSNQPQHF
.	.	TRBV18	TRBJ2-5	TGTGCCAGCTCACCCTACCCCGAAGCCCAAGAGACCCAGTACTTC	CASSPYPEAQETQYF
.	.	TRBV4-3	TRBJ1-1	TGCGCCAGCAGCCACCTCAGGGACACTGAAGCTTTCTTT	CASSHLRDTEAFF
.	TRBD1	TRBV7-8	TRBJ1-4	TGTGCCAGCAGCCCCAGGACAGGGGATTCGACTAATGAAAAACTGTTTTTT	CASSPRTGDSTNEKLFF
.	.	TRBV6-2/TRBV6-3	TRBJ1-1	TGTGCCAGCAGCTCACCCAGTAACACTGAAGCTTTCTTT	CASSSPSNTEAFF
.	.	TRBV7-2	TRBJ2-5	TGTGCCAGCAGCCCCGTGGGGCAGGGTGGCGGGACCCAGTACTTC	CASSPVGQGGGTQYF
.	.	TRBV2	TRBJ1-1	TGTGCCAGCAGGCGAACGGCGGGGACTGAAGCTTTCTTT	CASRRTAGTEAFF
.	TRBD1	TRBV18	TRBJ1-2	TGTGCCAGCTCACCACCCGGGACAGGGGGCAAGAGCTATGGCTACACCTTC	CASSPPGTGGKSYGYTF
.	.	TRBV11-2	TRBJ2-5	TGTGCCAGCAGCGCGACCCCTGGGGCGGGGGCCCTTGAGACCCAGTACTTC	CASSATPGAGALETQYF
.	TRBD1	TRBV5-1	TRBJ2-7	TGCGCCAGCAGATCGACAGGGATGTCCTACGAGCAGTACTTC	CASRSTGMSYEQYF
.	.	TRBV7-9	TRBJ1-4	TGTGCCAGCAGCCCAACCCGACGGGCTAATGAAAAACTGTTTTTT	CASSPTRRANEKLFF
.	.	TRBV29-1	TRBJ2-7	TGCAGCGCAAGGGACACCAGCTACGAGCAGTACTTC	CSARDTSYEQYF
.	.	TRBV5-1	TRBJ1-3	TGCGCCAGCAGCTACACAGCCTCTGGAAACACCATATATTTT	CASSYTASGNTIYF
.	TRBD2	TRBV5-1	TRBJ2-7	TGCGCCAGCAGTACGTTAGCGGGAGGGTACACCTACGAGCAGTACTTC	CASSTLAGGYTYEQYF
.	.	TRBV27	TRBJ1-1	TGTGCCAGCAGTTGGACGGGAAACACTGAAGCTTTCTTT	CASSWTGNTEAFF
.	.	TRBV4-1	TRBJ1-3	TGCGCCAGCAGCCAGGCGGACTCTGGAAACACCATATATTTT	CASSQADSGNTIYF
.	TRBD2	TRBV7-7	TRBJ2-1	TGTGCTAGCAGCCCTAGGGAGGGGAACTCCTACAATGAGCAGTTCTTC	CASSPREGNSYNEQFF